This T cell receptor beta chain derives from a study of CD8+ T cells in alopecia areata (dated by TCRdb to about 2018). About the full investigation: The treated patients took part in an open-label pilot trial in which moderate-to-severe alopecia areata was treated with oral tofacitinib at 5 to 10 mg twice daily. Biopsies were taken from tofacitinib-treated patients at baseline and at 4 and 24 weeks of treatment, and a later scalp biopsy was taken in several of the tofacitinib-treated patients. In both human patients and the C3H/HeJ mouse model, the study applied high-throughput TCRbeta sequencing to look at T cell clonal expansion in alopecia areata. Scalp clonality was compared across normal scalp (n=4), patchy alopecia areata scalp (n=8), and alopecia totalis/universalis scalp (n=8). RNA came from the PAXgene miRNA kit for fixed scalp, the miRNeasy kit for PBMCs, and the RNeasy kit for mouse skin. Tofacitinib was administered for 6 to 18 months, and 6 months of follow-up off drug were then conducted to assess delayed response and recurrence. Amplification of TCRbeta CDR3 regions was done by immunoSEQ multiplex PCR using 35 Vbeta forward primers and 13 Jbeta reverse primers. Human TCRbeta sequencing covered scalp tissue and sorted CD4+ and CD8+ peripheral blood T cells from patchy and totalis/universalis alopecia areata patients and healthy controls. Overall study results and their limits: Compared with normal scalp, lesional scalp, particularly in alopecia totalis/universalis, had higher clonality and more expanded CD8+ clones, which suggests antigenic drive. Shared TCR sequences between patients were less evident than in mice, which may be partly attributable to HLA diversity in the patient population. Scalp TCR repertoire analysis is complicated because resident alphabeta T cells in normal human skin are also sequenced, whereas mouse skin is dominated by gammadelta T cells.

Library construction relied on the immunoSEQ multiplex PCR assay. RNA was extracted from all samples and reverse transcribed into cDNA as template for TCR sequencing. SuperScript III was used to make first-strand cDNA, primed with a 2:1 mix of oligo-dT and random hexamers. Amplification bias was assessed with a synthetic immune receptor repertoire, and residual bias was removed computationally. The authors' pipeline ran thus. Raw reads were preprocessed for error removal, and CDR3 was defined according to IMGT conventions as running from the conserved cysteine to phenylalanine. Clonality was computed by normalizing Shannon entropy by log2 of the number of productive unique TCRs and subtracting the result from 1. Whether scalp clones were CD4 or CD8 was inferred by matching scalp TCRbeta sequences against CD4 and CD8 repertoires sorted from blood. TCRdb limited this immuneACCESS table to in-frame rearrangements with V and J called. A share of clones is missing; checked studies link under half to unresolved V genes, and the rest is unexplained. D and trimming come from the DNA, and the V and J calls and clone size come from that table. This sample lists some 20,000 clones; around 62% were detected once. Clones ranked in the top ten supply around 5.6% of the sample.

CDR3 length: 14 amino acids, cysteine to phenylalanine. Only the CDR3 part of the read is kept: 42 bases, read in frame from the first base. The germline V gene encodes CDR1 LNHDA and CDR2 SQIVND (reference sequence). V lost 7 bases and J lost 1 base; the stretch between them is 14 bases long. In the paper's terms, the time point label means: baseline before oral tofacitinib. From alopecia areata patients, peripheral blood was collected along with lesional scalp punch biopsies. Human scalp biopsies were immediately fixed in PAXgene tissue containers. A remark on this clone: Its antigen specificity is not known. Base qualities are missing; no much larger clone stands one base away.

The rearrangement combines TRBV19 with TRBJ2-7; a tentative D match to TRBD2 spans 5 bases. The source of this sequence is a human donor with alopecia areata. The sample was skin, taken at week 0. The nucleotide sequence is TGTGCCAGTACCGCGGACGGGGAATCCTACGAGCAGTACTTC. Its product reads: CASTADGESYEQYF.